Described below is a single TCR beta chain sequence and its context. Antigen specificity is unknown. Germline CDR1 is MGHRA and CDR2 is YSYEKL. The CDR3 covers 15 residues. The junction had 5 bases not matched to a gene; V was cut back by 0 bases and J by 3 bases. The sample comes from a study of memory B cells and T cells in multiple sclerosis. Study results and caveats: Normalization was needed because clone-set size differences affected shared clonotype counts.

Sequenced by immunoSEQ multiplex PCR; TCRdb stores in-frame clones only, minus some. The sample includes 25,000 to 35,000 clones, approximately 85% seen only once; the top ten take approximately 2.5%. After stimulus-free culture, autoproliferating CFSE-dim and non-proliferating CFSE-high T cells were sequenced separately. 5x10^7 CFSE-labeled PBMCs were cultured around 7 days unstimulated, then replicate wells were pooled. Without exogenous stimuli, approximately 0.46 uM CFSE-labeled PBMCs were cultured serum-free. The sample consisted of PBMCs from blood kept in culture. The sequence came from a human donor with multiple sclerosis. The rearrangement uses TRBV4-1 and TRBJ2-7, with 7 bases matching TRBD1. As DNA, the CDR3 is TGCGCCAGCAGCCAAGAGCGACAGGGCAACTACGAGCAGTACTTC. It encodes CASSQERQGNYEQYF.